This T cell receptor beta chain emerged from a study of cytomegalovirus exposure and HLA in healthy donors. Study conclusions and caveats: In a later analysis, DRB1 alleles had the most associated TCRs; HLA-C alleles the fewest.

This clone was detected a few times. Its antigen remains unidentified. V lost 0 bases, J lost 7 bases, and 6 bases lay in between. The length of the CDR3 is 12 residues. In germline, CDR1 is MNHEY, CDR2 SMNVEV (reference sequence). Primers: 60 Vbeta forward and 13 Jbeta reverse. Using immunoSEQ multiplex PCR, the repertoire was profiled, and TCRdb retains in-frame clones only, with some absent. This sample has around 170,000 clones, with 70% to 85% found just once. The sample consisted of PBMCs. The genes are TRBV27 and TRBJ1-1; D uncertain. The TCR comes from a woman aged 40 to 55 in good health and CMV-seronegative. The CDR3 is CASSLSGSEAFF. As DNA, the CDR3 is TGTGCCAGCAGTTTATCGGGGAGTGAAGCTTTCTTT.